The entry below describes one T cell receptor beta chain. 13 Jbeta primers and 60 Vbeta primers were used for the PCR. Produced via immunoSEQ multiplex PCR; TCRdb's table is partial and in-frame only. The profile covers 100,000 or so clones, with 65% to 90% appearing a single time and 0.9% to 1.5% taken by the ten largest. The sample is drawn from a study of cytomegalovirus exposure and HLA in healthy donors. The receptor comes from a woman aged 18-30 years in good health and CMV-seronegative. Sequencing used PBMCs.

CDR3 residues: CASSYPGQVRGYTF. CDR3 in DNA: TGTGCCAGCAGTTACCCCGGACAGGTACGAGGCTACACCTTC. This chain uses TRBV6-5 with TRBJ1-2; 7 nucleotides agree with TRBD1. This CDR3 comprises 14 residues. Germline V gene sequence: CDR1 MNHEY, CDR2 SVGAGI. V lost 2 bases to trimming and J lost 8 bases; unmatched junction nucleotides: 8.